One TCR beta chain is described in this entry. This sample was included in a study of blood T cell repertoires in COVID-19. At the level of the study: Nucleic acid was either cDNA or gDNA, and it came from T cells, B-cell-depleted T cells, or PBMCs.

This table comes from immunoSEQ multiplex PCR, and its TCRdb copy is limited to in-frame clones, with some not included. The sample shows about 310,000 clones, around nine tenths of them seen only once. The receptor's source is a man aged 70-80 years with acute or convalescent COVID-19. Sequenced sample: peripheral blood.

The CDR3 loop is CASSLTVTGYTF. The CDR3 nucleotides read TGTGCCAGCAGCTTAACAGTAACTGGCTACACCTTC. V and J are TRBV7-2 and TRBJ1-2; D unclear. The CDR3 has 12 amino acids. Germline CDR1 and CDR2: SGHTA and FQGNSA. V lost 2 bases to trimming and J lost 7 bases, with 8 bases between them.